This T cell receptor beta chain was identified during a study of blood T cells in healthy people across ages. The study, taken as a whole, reports: The authors considered diversity estimates from one million T cells to be underestimates. Whereas aged donors had fewer naive CD4+ cells, long-lived donors had more of them and higher diversity.

No fewer than 7 million PBMCs went into each sample. On this clonotype itself: Its cognate antigen is unknown.

This CDR3 has 15 amino acids. Germline V gene sequence: CDR1 DFQATT, CDR2 SNEGSKA (reference sequence). J was trimmed by 8 bases and V by 4 bases; bases with no gene match: 9. A J-beta primer mix and a sample-barcoded 5' primer were used in a second PCR of roughly 7 to 12 cycles. TCRdb itself ran the 5' RACE reads through MiXCR, one entry per CDR3 protein. The top ten hold around 10% of the sample, which has approximately 1.5 million distinct CDR3 sequences, around 35% seen once. The gene calls are TRBV20-1 and TRBJ2-4; TRBD1 aligns across 12 bases. The source material was blood. This sequence originates from a woman aged 30 to 39 in good health. The CDR3 nucleotides read TGCAGTGCTAACCAAGCCGGGACAGGGGGCCACATTCAGTACTTC. It codes for CSANQAGTGGHIQYF.